Presented here are 12 T cell receptor beta chains from one specimen sequenced in a study of blood T cell repertoires in COVID-19. TCRdb keeps only in-frame clones here, not all; method: immunoSEQ multiplex PCR. The table has 650,000 to 800,000 clones, 70% to 90% seen once. Sequenced material: peripheral blood. These TCRs come from a woman aged 18-29 years with acute or convalescent COVID-19.

As regards this clone: Being one base from a much bigger clone, this may be a read error. V usage is TRBV11-3 and J usage is TRBJ1-1, with D maybe TRBD1 (5 bases). Germline CDR1 SGHNT, CDR2 YENEEA. This CDR3 comprises 13 residues. Trimming took off 2 bases at V and 1 base at J, with 5 bases between the two ends. This chain's CDR3 is CASSLRGNTEAFF. In nucleotides, the CDR3 is TGTGCCAGCAGCTTAAGGGGGAACACTGAAGCTTTCTTT.

The chain employs TRBV29-1 and TRBJ1-2; D not certain. Germline V gene data show CDR1 as SQVTM and CDR2 as ANQGSEA. V lost 0 bases and J lost 5, with 13 bases in between. The CDR3 has 14 amino acids. DNA of the CDR3: TGCAGCGTTGAAGAGGAGGCAAGGACTTATGGCTACACCTTC. Translated, it gives CSVEEEARTYGYTF.

The CDR3 DNA is TGCGCCAGCAGCTTGTCAGGGGGCCGGGCTAATGAAAAACTGTTTTTT. Amino acids: CASSLSGGRANEKLFF. The J gene is TRBJ1-4, the V gene TRBV5-1; TRBD1 agrees at 8 bases. CDR3 length: 16 residues. V shed 1 base, J shed 3 bases, and the junction held 5 bases outside the gene matches. Germline V lookup: CDR1 SGHRS, CDR2 YFSETQ.

V is TRBV7-6 and J is TRBJ2-5; no clear D gene. The CDR3 runs to 15 residues. The V and J ends lost 1 base and 0 bases respectively, with 9 bases between them. CDR1 is SGHVS and CDR2 is FNYEAQ in the germline V gene. CDR3 DNA sequence: TGTGCCAGCAGCTTAGACCACAAGTACCAAGAGACCCAGTACTTC. This sequence encodes CASSLDHKYQETQYF.

This chain connects TRBV3-1 (or the pseudogene TRBV3-2) to TRBJ2-3, with D maybe TRBD1 (5 bases). V lost 0 bases to trimming and J lost 7 bases, with 11 bases between them. This CDR3 region has 14 residues. Germline V CDR1 and CDR2: LGHDT, YNNKEL (reference sequence). CDR3 loop: CASSQDRASNTQYF. Here the CDR3 DNA reads TGTGCCAGCAGCCAAGACAGGGCCTCAAATACGCAGTATTTT.

The CDR3 DNA sequence: TGTGCCCCCCGGACAGCTGGAAACACCATATATTTT. This translates into CAPRTAGNTIYF. The J gene is TRBJ1-3, the V gene TRBV6-5; perhaps TRBD1 as D (6 bases). V lost 11 bases and J lost 2, with 10 bases in between. The CDR3 loop spans 12 amino acids. In germline, CDR1 is MNHEY, CDR2 SVGAGI.

This chain connects TRBV2 to TRBJ1-3; TRBD1 might be the D (5 bases). Germline-derived CDR1 and CDR2 are SNHLY and FYNNEI. Trimming removed 2 bases from V and 0 bases from J, with 5 bases in between. The CDR3 runs to 14 residues. The CDR3 protein is CASSEQGSGNTIYF. In nucleotides, the CDR3 is TGTGCCAGCAGTGAACAGGGCTCTGGAAACACCATATATTTT.

The gene calls are TRBV29-1 and TRBJ1-1; a possible D gene is TRBD1 (6 bases). Trimming shortened V by 0 bases and J by 2 bases, and 13 bases separated the two germline ends. CDR1 and CDR2 (germline): SQVTM, ANQGSEA. This CDR3 has 15 amino acids. The CDR3 loop reads CSVEDPTGLNTEAFF. CDR3 nucleotide sequence: TGCAGCGTTGAAGATCCAACAGGGCTAAACACTGAAGCTTTCTTT.

This clone appeared once. The chain is built from TRBV14 and TRBJ1-2; TRBD1 matches at 7 bases. Germline CDR1 and CDR2: SGHDN and FVKESK. This CDR3 is built from 15 residues. J gave up 4 bases and V 1 base, and 6 bases lay outside the gene matches. The DNA of the CDR3 is TGTGCCAGCAGCCAAGGTGGCAGGGGGATCTATGGCTACACCTTC. It yields the protein CASSQGGRGIYGYTF.

This clone was counted once. In the same sample, other DNA sequences code for this CDR3. The V and J genes are TRBV6-2 or TRBV6-3 and TRBJ1-1; D might be TRBD1 (5 bases). V shed 6 bases and J shed 5 bases, with 10 bases lying between them. The CDR3 loop spans 12 amino acids. CDR1 MNHEY and CDR2 SVGEGT come from the germline V gene. The CDR3 sequence is CASSRGGTEAFF. The CDR3 nucleotides are TGTGCCAGCAGCCGTGGGGGGACTGAAGCTTTCTTT.

J is TRBJ2-7 and V is TRBV11-2, with D uncertain. Germline-derived CDR1 and CDR2 are SGHAT and FQNNGV. The ends were cut back, 4 bases at V and 4 bases at J, with 5 bases in the middle. CDR3 size: 11 residues. CDR3 amino acids: CASSSPYEQYF. The CDR3 nucleotides read TGTGCCAGCAGCTCCCCGTACGAGCAGTACTTC.

This clone was counted between two and nine times. This chain connects TRBV10-1 to TRBJ2-2; 10 bases align to TRBD1. Germline CDR1 and CDR2: WNHNN and SYGVQD (reference sequence). The length of the CDR3 is 18 residues. V gave up 8 bases and J gave up 5 bases; unmatched junction bases: 17. CDR3 protein: CASLEPGQGSLWTGELFF. The CDR3 DNA reads as TGCGCCAGCCTCGAACCGGGACAGGGGTCATTGTGGACCGGGGAGCTGTTTTTT.